Below, 19 T cell receptor beta chains from the same sample are listed, as sequenced in a study of graft-versus-host responses after intestinal transplantation. For these receptors, no antigen is known. Using immunoSEQ multiplex PCR, the repertoire was profiled, and TCRdb retains in-frame clones only, with some absent. This table has fewer than 120,000 clones, just under 95% appearing once. The sequenced sample was unstimulated CD8+ T cells sorted from spleen or lymph node cells, obtained before intestinal transplant. These receptors all come from a human donor who received an intestinal transplant.

The rearrangement uses TRBV4-1 and TRBJ1-5; D is uncertain. The V and J ends lost 0 bases and 6 bases respectively, with 15 bases between them. CDR3 length equals 16 residues. The V gene's germline CDR1 is MGHRA and CDR2 YSYEKL. The DNA for the CDR3 is TGCGCCAGCAGCCAAGATTTGGGAGGTGTTCGTCAGCCCCAGCATTTT. Encoded protein: CASSQDLGGVRQPQHF.

The rearrangement uses TRBV11-2 and TRBJ2-1, with TRBD2 matching 12 bases. The CDR3 has 17 amino acids. The trim removed 4 bases at V and 7 bases at J, leaving 11 bases unmatched. Per germline, CDR1 SGHAT and CDR2 FQNNGV. CDR3 loop: CASSSKTSGSRRNEQFF. The CDR3 DNA is TGTGCCAGCAGCTCTAAGACTAGCGGGAGCCGTAGGAATGAGCAGTTCTTC.

This sequence joins TRBV4-2 and TRBJ1-5; 7 bases align to TRBD1. Germline CDR1 reads LGHNA; CDR2 reads YNFKEQ. The CDR3 has 16 residues. The J segment lost 7 bases and the V segment lost 0 bases, leaving 9 bases of the junction unmatched. CDR3 in amino acids: CASSQEVGQVMQPQHF. CDR3 nucleotides: TGTGCCAGCAGCCAAGAGGTCGGACAGGTCATGCAGCCCCAGCATTTT.

The J gene is TRBJ2-7, the V gene TRBV6-1; TRBD2 might be the D (5 bases). The germline V and J ends were trimmed by 1 base and 3 bases, with 19 bases remaining between them. Germline CDR1 MNHNS, CDR2 SASEGT. The length of the CDR3 is 17 residues. The DNA for the CDR3 is TGTGCCAGCAGTGAAGATTCCGGATCGAGCGGATACTACGAGCAGTACTTC. Protein sequence: CASSEDSGSSGYYEQYF.

The rearrangement links TRBV7-9 to TRBJ1-5; a weak D match, TRBD1 (5 bases). Germline V lookup: CDR1 SEHNR, CDR2 FQNEAQ (reference sequence). With 5 bases removed from V and 1 base from J, the gap between germline ends came to 15 bases. The CDR3 runs to 16 residues. The CDR3 here is CASSGREYASNQPQHF. The CDR3 region has the DNA TGTGCCAGCAGCGGCAGGGAATACGCCAGCAATCAGCCCCAGCATTTT.

J is TRBJ2-1 and V is TRBV27; D uncertain. The germline V gene has CDR1 MNHEY and CDR2 SMNVEV (reference sequence). The ends were cut back, 8 bases at V and 10 bases at J, with 18 bases in the middle. CDR3 length: 13 amino acids. The CDR3 region is CASSPRPGREQFF. CDR3 nucleotides: TGTGCCAGCTCCCCACGTCCCGGTAGAGAGCAGTTCTTC.

The rearrangement links TRBV9 to TRBJ1-1; tentatively, D is TRBD1 (6 bases). This CDR3 has 14 residues. The germline V and J ends were trimmed by 3 bases and 2 bases, with 11 bases remaining between them. From germline, CDR1 is SGDLS and CDR2 YYNGEE. The CDR3 region is CASSAGTTNTEAFF. CDR3 DNA: TGTGCCAGCAGCGCCGGGACAACCAACACTGAAGCTTTCTTT.

The rearrangement uses TRBV29-1 and TRBJ2-1, with 10 bases lining up with TRBD1. The germline CDR1 and CDR2 sequences are SQVTM and ANQGSEA. The length of the CDR3 is 16 residues. CDR3 residues: CSRWDRGLVFYNEQFF. As DNA, the CDR3 is TGCAGTCGGTGGGACAGGGGTTTAGTATTTTACAATGAGCAGTTCTTC.

The rearrangement joins TRBV9 to TRBJ2-2, with unresolved D. The germline V gene has CDR1 SGDLS and CDR2 YYNGEE. The CDR3 loop spans 16 amino acids. Trimming removed 4 bases from V and 5 bases from J, with 18 bases in between. The CDR3 loop reads CASSPRSAVGTGELFF. CDR3 sequence (DNA): TGTGCCAGCAGCCCCCGGTCGGCCGTAGGAACCGGGGAGCTGTTTTTT.

The chain joins TRBV27 to TRBJ1-5; D is undetermined. Germline lookup yields CDR1 MNHEY and CDR2 SMNVEV (reference sequence). V lost 3 bases to trimming and J lost 7 bases, with 7 bases between them. There are 12 residues in the CDR3. CDR3 in DNA: TGTGCCAGCAGTTTTCCGGGGCAGCCCCAGCATTTT. Encoded protein: CASSFPGQPQHF.

The chain carries TRBV18 and TRBJ1-1; D unresolved. The CDR3 has 16 amino acids. V was pared by 1 base and J by 9 bases, with 21 bases between. Germline CDR1 is KGHSH and CDR2 is LQKENI. The DNA for the CDR3 is TGTGCCAGCTCACCACGTTTGGGCCCCCGCGGGAAAAAAGCTTTCTTT. Encoded protein: CASSPRLGPRGKKAFF.

This clone was seen once. The chain employs TRBV28 and TRBJ2-1, with D uncertain. CDR1 MDHEN and CDR2 SYDVKM come from the germline V gene. The CDR3 totals 13 residues. V was shortened by 3 bases and J by 7 bases, with 10 bases between the two germline ends. CDR3 in DNA: TGTGCCAGCAGTTTGACTGATAGTAATGAGCAGTTCTTC. It yields the protein CASSLTDSNEQFF.

The rearrangement links TRBV13 to TRBJ1-3; 7 bases fit TRBD1. Looked up from germline, CDR1 is PRHDT and CDR2 is FYEKMQ (reference sequence). The ends lost 5 bases at V and 3 bases at J; junction bases unmatched: 4. The CDR3 length is 14 residues. As DNA, the CDR3 is TGTGCCAGCAGCCGAGGGGGCGTTGGAAACACCATATATTTT. Its protein is CASSRGGVGNTIYF. Drawing the rest from reference TRBV13 and TRBJ1-3, the complete variable domain is AAGVIQSPRHLIKEKRETATLKCYPIPRHDTVYWYQQGPGQDPQFLISFYEKMQSDKGSIPDRFSAQQFSDYHSELNMSSLELGDSALYFCASSRGGVGNTIYFGEGSWLTVV.

The gene calls are TRBV5-1 and TRBJ2-1; D tentatively reads TRBD1 or TRBD2 (5 bases each). CDR1 is SGHRS and CDR2 is YFSETQ in the germline V gene. Trimming took off 3 bases at V and 3 bases at J, with 16 bases between the two ends. The CDR3 extends over 16 amino acids. CDR3 sequence (DNA): TGCGCCAGCAGCTCGGCCCCCACAGGACTCTACAATGAGCAGTTCTTC. Amino acids: CASSSAPTGLYNEQFF.

The V gene is TRBV19, the J gene TRBJ1-1, with TRBD1 as a possible D gene (5 bases). Germline V gene data show CDR1 as LNHDA and CDR2 as SQIVND (reference sequence). With 2 bases removed from V and 1 base from J, the gap between germline ends came to 11 bases. The CDR3 covers 15 residues. The CDR3 sequence is CASSITPGSNTEAFF. CDR3 coding DNA: TGTGCCAGTAGTATAACCCCAGGGTCGAACACTGAAGCTTTCTTT.

The chain combines TRBV6-1 with TRBJ2-5, with D perhaps being TRBD1 or TRBD2 (5 bases each). The CDR3 runs 13 residues. Trimming cost V 3 bases and J 4 bases, with 9 bases left between them. Germline CDR1 MNHNS, CDR2 SASEGT. The CDR3 nucleotides are TGTGCCAGCAGTGACGGGGCCAGAGAGACCCAGTACTTC. It is translated as CASSDGARETQYF.

The chain couples TRBV29-1 to TRBJ2-2; D remains unclear. CDR1 and CDR2 (germline): SQVTM, ANQGSEA. This CDR3 comprises 12 residues. Trimming cost V 4 bases and J 7 bases, with 10 bases left between them. The CDR3 here is CSVAWKGGELFF. CDR3 DNA sequence: TGCAGCGTTGCCTGGAAGGGCGGGGAGCTGTTTTTT.

This chain uses TRBV30 with TRBJ2-7; 12 bases are a match to TRBD1. The CDR3 is 20 residues long. Germline loops: CDR1 GTSNPN, CDR2 SVGIG (reference sequence). With V trimmed by 4 bases and J by 1 base, 20 bases remained unmatched. CDR3 sequence: CAWKGTGGSSRSFLSYEQYF. The CDR3 nucleotides are TGTGCCTGGAAGGGGACAGGGGGCTCTTCAAGAAGTTTTCTTTCCTACGAGCAGTACTTC.

The V call is TRBV28, the J call TRBJ2-1, with a tentative D call TRBD2 (6 bases). Germline-derived CDR1 and CDR2 are MDHEN and SYDVKM. The V and J ends lost 9 bases and 5 bases respectively, with 14 bases between them. This CDR3 spans 13 amino acids. The CDR3 nucleotides are TGTGCCAGTCGACTAGTGGGCCACAATGAGCAGTTCTTC. Protein: CASRLVGHNEQFF.